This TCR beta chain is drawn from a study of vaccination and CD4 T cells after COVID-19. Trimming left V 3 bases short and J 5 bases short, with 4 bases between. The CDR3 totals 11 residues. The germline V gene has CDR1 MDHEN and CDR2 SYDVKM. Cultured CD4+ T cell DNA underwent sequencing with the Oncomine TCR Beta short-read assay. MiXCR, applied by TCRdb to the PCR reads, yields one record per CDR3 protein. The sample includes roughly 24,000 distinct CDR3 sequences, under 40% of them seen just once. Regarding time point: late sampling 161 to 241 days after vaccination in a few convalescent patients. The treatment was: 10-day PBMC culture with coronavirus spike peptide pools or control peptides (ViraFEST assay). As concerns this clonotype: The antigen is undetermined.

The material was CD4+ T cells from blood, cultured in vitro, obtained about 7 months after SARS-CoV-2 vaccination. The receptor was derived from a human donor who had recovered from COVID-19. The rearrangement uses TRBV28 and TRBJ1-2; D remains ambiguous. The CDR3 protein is CASSLQYGYTF. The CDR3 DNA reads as TGTGCCAGCAGTTTGCAATATGGCTACACCTTC.